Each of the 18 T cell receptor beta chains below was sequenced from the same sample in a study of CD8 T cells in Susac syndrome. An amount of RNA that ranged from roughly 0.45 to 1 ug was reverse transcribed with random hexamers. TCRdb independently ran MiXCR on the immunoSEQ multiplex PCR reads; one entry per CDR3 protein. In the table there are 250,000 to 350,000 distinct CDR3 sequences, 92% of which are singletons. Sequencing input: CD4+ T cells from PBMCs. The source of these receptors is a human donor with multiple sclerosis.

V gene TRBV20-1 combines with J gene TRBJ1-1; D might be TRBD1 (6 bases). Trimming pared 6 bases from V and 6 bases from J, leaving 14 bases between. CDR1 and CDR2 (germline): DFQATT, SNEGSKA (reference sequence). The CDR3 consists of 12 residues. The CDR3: CSAQTGFAEAFF. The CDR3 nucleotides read TGCAGTGCACAGACAGGTTTCGCTGAAGCTTTCTTT.

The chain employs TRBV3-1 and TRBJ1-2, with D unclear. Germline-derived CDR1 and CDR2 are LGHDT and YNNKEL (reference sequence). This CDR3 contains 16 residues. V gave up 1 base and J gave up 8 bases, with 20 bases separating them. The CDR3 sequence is CASSQGIKGTTSGYTF. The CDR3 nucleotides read TGTGCCAGCAGCCAAGGGATCAAGGGCACCACGTCGGGCTACACCTTC. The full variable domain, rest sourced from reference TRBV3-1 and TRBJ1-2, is DTAVSQTPKYLVTQMGNDKSIKCEQNLGHDTMYWYKQDSKKFLKIMFSYNNKELIINETVPNRFSPKSPDKAHLNLHINSLELGDSAVYFCASSQGIKGTTSGYTFGSGTRLTVV.

This CDR3 is CASSPSGQFSGANVLTF. As DNA, the CDR3 is TGTGCCAGCTCACCATCGGGACAGTTCTCTGGGGCCAACGTCCTGACTTTC. This sequence joins TRBV18 and TRBJ2-6; 7 bases map to TRBD1. The CDR3 spans 17 residues. Germline values: CDR1 KGHSH, CDR2 LQKENI. The J segment lost 0 bases and the V segment lost 2 bases, leaving 4 bases of the junction unmatched.

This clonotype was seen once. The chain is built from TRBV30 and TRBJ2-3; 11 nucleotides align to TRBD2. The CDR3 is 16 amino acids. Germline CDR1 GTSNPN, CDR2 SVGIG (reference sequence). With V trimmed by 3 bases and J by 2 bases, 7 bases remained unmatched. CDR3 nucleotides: TGTGCCTGGAGCCCCGGGACTAGCGGAATCACAGATACGCAGTATTTT. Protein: CAWSPGTSGITDTQYF.

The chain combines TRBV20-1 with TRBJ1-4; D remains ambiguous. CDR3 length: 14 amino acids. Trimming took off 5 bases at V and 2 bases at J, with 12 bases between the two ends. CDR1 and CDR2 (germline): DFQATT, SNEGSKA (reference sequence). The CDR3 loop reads CSAGGLGTNEKLFF. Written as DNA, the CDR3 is TGCAGTGCTGGCGGGTTGGGGACTAATGAAAAACTGTTTTTT.

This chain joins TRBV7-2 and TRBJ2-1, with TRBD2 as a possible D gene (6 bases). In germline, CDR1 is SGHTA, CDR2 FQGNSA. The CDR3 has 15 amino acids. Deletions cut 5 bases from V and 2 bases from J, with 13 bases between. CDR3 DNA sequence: TGTGCCAGCAGCCCCGAGCGGGCCCCCTACAATGAGCAGTTCTTC. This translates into CASSPERAPYNEQFF. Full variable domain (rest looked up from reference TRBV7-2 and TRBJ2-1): GAGVSQSPSNKVTEKGKDVELRCDPISGHTALYWYRQSLGQGLEFLIYFQGNSAPDKSGLPSDRFSAERTGGSVSTLTIQRTQQEDSAVYLCASSPERAPYNEQFFGPGTRLTVL.

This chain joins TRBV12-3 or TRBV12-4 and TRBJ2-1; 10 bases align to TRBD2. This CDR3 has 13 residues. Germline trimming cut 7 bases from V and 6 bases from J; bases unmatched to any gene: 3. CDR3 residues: CASTSGGANEQFF. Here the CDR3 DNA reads TGTGCCAGCACAAGCGGGGGGGCCAATGAGCAGTTCTTC.

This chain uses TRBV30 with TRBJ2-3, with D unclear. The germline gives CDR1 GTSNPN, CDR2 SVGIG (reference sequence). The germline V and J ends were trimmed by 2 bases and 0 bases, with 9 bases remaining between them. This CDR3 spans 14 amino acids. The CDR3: CAWSKGGSTDTQYF. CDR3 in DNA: TGTGCCTGGAGTAAGGGTGGTAGCACAGATACGCAGTATTTT. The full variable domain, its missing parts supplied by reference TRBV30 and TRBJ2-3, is SQTIHQWPATLVQPVGSPLSLECTVEGTSNPNLYWYRQAAGRGLQLLFYSVGIGQISSEVPQNLSASRPQDRQFILSSKKLLLSDSGFYLCAWSKGGSTDTQYFGPGTRLTVL.

CDR3 loop: CASSLGRVDRDYGYTF. In DNA form, the CDR3 reads TGTGCCAGCAGCTTAGGGCGGGTCGATCGGGATTATGGCTACACCTTC. This chain links TRBV7-9 with TRBJ1-2; the D is unclear. From germline, CDR1 is SEHNR and CDR2 FQNEAQ (reference sequence). V was trimmed by 1 base and J by 5 bases, leaving 17 bases between them. This CDR3 spans 16 amino acids.

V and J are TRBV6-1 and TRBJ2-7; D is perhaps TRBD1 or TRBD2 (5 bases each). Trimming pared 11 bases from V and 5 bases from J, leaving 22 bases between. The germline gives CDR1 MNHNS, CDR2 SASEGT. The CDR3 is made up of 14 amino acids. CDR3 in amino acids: CAGDPGPGYDEQYF. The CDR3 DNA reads TGTGCCGGGGATCCGGGGCCCGGGTACGACGAGCAGTACTTC.

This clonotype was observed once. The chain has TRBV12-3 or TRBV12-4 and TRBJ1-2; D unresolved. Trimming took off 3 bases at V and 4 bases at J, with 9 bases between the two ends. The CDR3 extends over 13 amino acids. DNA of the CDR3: TGTGCCAGCAGTTTCGGGGAGGTCTATGGCTACACCTTC. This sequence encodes CASSFGEVYGYTF.

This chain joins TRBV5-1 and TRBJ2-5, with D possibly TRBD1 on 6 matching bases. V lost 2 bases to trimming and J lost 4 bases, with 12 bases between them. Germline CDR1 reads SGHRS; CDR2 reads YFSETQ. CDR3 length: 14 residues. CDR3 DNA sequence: TGCGCCAGCAGCTTACAGGGCGGGCGAGAGACCCAGTACTTC. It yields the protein CASSLQGGRETQYF.

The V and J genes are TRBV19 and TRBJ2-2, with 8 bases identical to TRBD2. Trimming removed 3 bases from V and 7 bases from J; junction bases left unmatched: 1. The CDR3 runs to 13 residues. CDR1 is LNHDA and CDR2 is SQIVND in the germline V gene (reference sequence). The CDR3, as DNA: TGTGCCAGTAGTATTCGGGAGGGCGGGGAGCTGTTTTTT. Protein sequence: CASSIREGGELFF. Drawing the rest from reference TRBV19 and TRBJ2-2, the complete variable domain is DGGITQSPKYLFRKEGQNVTLSCEQNLNHDAMYWYRQDPGQGLRLIYYSQIVNDFQKGDIAEGYSVSREKKESFPLTVTSAQKNPTAFYLCASSIREGGELFFGEGSRLTVL.

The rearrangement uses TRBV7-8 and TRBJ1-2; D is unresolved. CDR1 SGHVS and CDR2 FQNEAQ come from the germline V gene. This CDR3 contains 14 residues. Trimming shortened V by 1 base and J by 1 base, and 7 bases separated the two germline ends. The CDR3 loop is CASSLEGFNYGYTF. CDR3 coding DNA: TGTGCCAGCAGCTTAGAAGGATTTAACTATGGCTACACCTTC.

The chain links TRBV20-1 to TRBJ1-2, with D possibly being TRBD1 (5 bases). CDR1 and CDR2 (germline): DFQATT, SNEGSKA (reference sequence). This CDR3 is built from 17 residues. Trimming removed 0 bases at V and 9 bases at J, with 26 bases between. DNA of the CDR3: TGCAGTGCTAGAGATCCTGAACGAGGGGCCTTCTATAGGAGCTACACCTTC. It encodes CSARDPERGAFYRSYTF.

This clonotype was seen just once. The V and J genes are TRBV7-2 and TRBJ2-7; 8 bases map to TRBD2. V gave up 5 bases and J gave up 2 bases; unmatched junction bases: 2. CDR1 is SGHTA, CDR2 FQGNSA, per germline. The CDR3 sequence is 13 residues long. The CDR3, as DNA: TGTGCCAGCAGCCTTAGCGGGGCCTACGAGCAGTACTTC. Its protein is CASSLSGAYEQYF.

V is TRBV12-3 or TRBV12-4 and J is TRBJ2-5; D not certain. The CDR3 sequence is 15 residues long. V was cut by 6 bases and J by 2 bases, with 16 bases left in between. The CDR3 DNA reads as TGTGCCAGCAGCCCTCTAGGGCACCCTCAAGAGACCCAGTACTTC. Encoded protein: CASSPLGHPQETQYF.

CDR3 in amino acids: CSARAGQGAVTGELFF. The CDR3 DNA follows: TGCAGTGCTAGGGCTGGTCAGGGGGCGGTTACCGGGGAGCTGTTTTTT. The V and J genes are TRBV20-1 and TRBJ2-2, with TRBD1 matching 8 bases. The CDR3 is 16 amino acids. V was pared by 3 bases and J by 5 bases, with 11 bases of the junction left unmatched. Per the germline V gene, CDR1 is DFQATT and CDR2 is SNEGSKA (reference sequence).